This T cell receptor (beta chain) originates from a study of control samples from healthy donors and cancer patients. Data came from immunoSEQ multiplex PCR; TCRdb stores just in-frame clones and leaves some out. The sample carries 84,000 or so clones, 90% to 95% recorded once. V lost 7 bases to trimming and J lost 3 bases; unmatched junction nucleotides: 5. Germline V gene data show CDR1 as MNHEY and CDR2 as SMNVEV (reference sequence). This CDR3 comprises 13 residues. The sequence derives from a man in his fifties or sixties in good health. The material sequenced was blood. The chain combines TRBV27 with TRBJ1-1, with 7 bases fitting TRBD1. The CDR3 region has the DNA TGTGCCAGCAATAACAGGGGCGACACTGAAGCTTTCTTT. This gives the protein CASNNRGDTEAFF.